This TCR beta chain is drawn from a study of blood T cell repertoires in COVID-19. Overall study context: The study drew acute and convalescent COVID-19 samples from the United States, Italy and Spain. T cells, B-cell-depleted T cells, or PBMCs provided the cDNA or gDNA that served as material.

Authors' processing steps: The authors estimated nucleated cell counts from reference gene primer amplification. Assay: immunoSEQ multiplex PCR; the TCRdb copy retains only in-frame clones and omits some. Clone size and the V and J calls come from that table; the DNA yielded D and trimming. The data show about 200,000 clones, with under 90% seen just once and 5.9% held by the top ten. The TCR sequence derives from an elderly man with acute or convalescent COVID-19. Sequencing used peripheral blood.

The CDR3 bases are TGTGCCAGCAGTGACCATGGAGCGGGAGTAGGGACAGATACGCAGTATTTT. Translating it yields CASSDHGAGVGTDTQYF. The chain links TRBV6-1 to TRBJ2-3; TRBD2 agrees at 8 bases. This CDR3 region has 17 residues. V was pared by 3 bases and J by 3 bases, with 11 bases of the junction left unmatched. CDR1 and CDR2 from the germline V gene are MNHNS and SASEGT.